One and the same sample provided the 11 T cell receptor beta chains below, sequenced in a study of T cell responses to AZD1222 COVID-19 vaccine. Repertoires were generated with immunoSEQ multiplex PCR, while TCRdb's copy carries only in-frame clones and drops some. The profile shows 150,000 or so clones, 90% of them singletons. Sequencing used peripheral blood, obtained 28 days after the second AZD1222 dose. These receptors were obtained from an adult who received the AZD1222 COVID-19 vaccine.

In its sample, this clone was seen once. V is TRBV5-1 and J is TRBJ2-3, with 9 bases that match TRBD2. Germline values: CDR1 SGHRS, CDR2 YFSETQ. J lost 4 bases, V lost 4 bases, and 13 bases had no gene match. This CDR3 spans 17 amino acids. DNA of the CDR3: TGCGCCAGCAGCCCCAATCCGGCGGGGGGGCCGGCAGATACGCAGTATTTT. It encodes CASSPNPAGGPADTQYF.

In its sample, this clone was seen once. This sequence joins TRBV28 and TRBJ1-5; D uncertain. Between the trimmed V and J ends, which lost 2 bases and 1 base, there was a span of 12 bases. The germline V gene encodes CDR1 MDHEN and CDR2 SYDVKM. The CDR3 runs to 16 residues. The CDR3 sequence: CASSLARPSSNQPQHF. The CDR3 DNA is TGTGCCAGCAGTTTAGCACGCCCTTCGAGCAATCAGCCCCAGCATTTT. The full variable domain, with the rest looked up from reference TRBV28 and TRBJ1-5, is DVKVTQSSRYLVKRTGEKVFLECVQDMDHENMFWYRQDPGLGLRLIYFSYDVKMKEKGDIPEGYSVSREKKERFSLILESASTNQTSMYLCASSLARPSSNQPQHFGDGTRLSIL.

This clone was counted once. This chain links TRBV2 with TRBJ2-1, with D perhaps being TRBD1 or TRBD2 (5 bases each). This CDR3 spans 13 amino acids. The germline V gene has CDR1 SNHLY and CDR2 FYNNEI. The V and J ends lost 6 bases and 7 bases respectively, with 13 bases between them. CDR3 in DNA: TGTGCCAGCAGCTTCCTTTGGGGGAATGAGCAGTTCTTC. Protein: CASSFLWGNEQFF. The whole variable domain, remainder taken from reference TRBV2 and TRBJ2-1, is EPEVTQTPSHQVTQMGQEVILRCVPISNHLYFYWYRQILGQKVEFLVSFYNNEISEKSEIFDDQFSVERPDGSNFTLKIRSTKLEDSAMYFCASSFLWGNEQFFGPGTRLTVL.

The CDR3 spells CASSPPGTPYYGYTF. The CDR3 DNA is TGTGCCAGCAGCCCCCCGGGGACACCCTACTATGGCTACACCTTC. The chain couples TRBV7-9 to TRBJ1-2; D possibly corresponds to TRBD1 (6 bases). The CDR3 runs to 15 residues. CDR1 and CDR2 (germline): SEHNR, FQNEAQ (reference sequence). V dropped 5 bases and J dropped 3 bases, with 16 bases sitting between them.

Only one count was recorded for this clone. The chain employs TRBV10-3 and TRBJ2-7; TRBD2 matches 12 bases. The V and J ends lost 6 bases and 3 bases, in that order; junction bases with no gene match: 9. Germline CDR1 ENHRY, CDR2 SYGVKD. The CDR3 has 16 residues. For the CDR3, the DNA is TGTGCCATCAGCTCTGTGACTAGCGGGAGTTTCTACGAGCAGTACTTC. Translating it yields CAISSVTSGSFYEQYF.

This clone was detected only once. The chain links TRBV19 to TRBJ1-1; maybe TRBD1 (5 bases). Germline CDR1 is LNHDA and CDR2 is SQIVND (reference sequence). CDR3 length: 14 amino acids. The V and J ends lost 3 bases and 0 bases respectively, with 8 bases between them. The CDR3 sequence: CASSMGLMNTEAFF. Here the CDR3 DNA reads TGTGCCAGTAGTATGGGGCTCATGAACACTGAAGCTTTCTTT.

At least ten counts were recorded for this clone. This rearrangement joins TRBV4-2 to TRBJ1-2; no firm D call. Germline-derived CDR1 and CDR2 are LGHNA and YNFKEQ. The CDR3 has 14 residues. The V end was cut by 0 bases, the J end by 3 bases, with 8 bases between. CDR3 protein: CASSQDPGDYGYTF. The CDR3 region has the DNA TGTGCCAGCAGCCAAGACCCAGGTGACTATGGCTACACCTTC.

The chain's CDR3 is CASSRTRTSGAGELFF. The CDR3 nucleotides read TGTGCCAGCAGCCGTACTCGGACTAGCGGGGCCGGGGAGCTGTTTTTT. The J gene is TRBJ2-2, the V gene TRBV3-1 (or the pseudogene TRBV3-2); 12 bases are a match to TRBD2. Germline CDR1 reads LGHDT; CDR2 reads YNNKEL (reference sequence). The CDR3 is 16 amino acids. The trim removed 4 bases at V and 6 bases at J, leaving 6 bases unmatched.

This clone was seen ten or more times. This chain joins TRBV9 and TRBJ2-7; tentatively, D is TRBD2 (5 bases). CDR3 size: 15 residues. Trimming took 0 bases from V and 0 from J, leaving 10 bases between them. Germline CDR1 and CDR2: SGDLS and YYNGEE. The CDR3 DNA is TGTGCCAGCAGCGTAGGCCCTAGCCGCTCCTACGAGCAGTACTTC. It codes for CASSVGPSRSYEQYF.

This chain connects TRBV19 to TRBJ1-5; D remains ambiguous. The CDR3 loop spans 13 amino acids. In germline, CDR1 is LNHDA, CDR2 SQIVND (reference sequence). With 5 bases removed from V and 5 bases from J, the gap between germline ends came to 10 bases. CDR3: CASSSRMDQPQHF. CDR3 nucleotide sequence: TGTGCCAGTAGTTCACGGATGGATCAGCCCCAGCATTTT.

This sequence joins TRBV18 and TRBJ2-5; the D is unclear. Germline V gives CDR1 KGHSH, CDR2 LQKENI. V shed 10 bases and J shed 4 bases, with 13 bases lying between them. CDR3 length: 12 amino acids. CDR3 region: CATLPGGETQYF. CDR3 bases: TGTGCCACCCTACCGGGCGGAGAGACCCAGTACTTC.